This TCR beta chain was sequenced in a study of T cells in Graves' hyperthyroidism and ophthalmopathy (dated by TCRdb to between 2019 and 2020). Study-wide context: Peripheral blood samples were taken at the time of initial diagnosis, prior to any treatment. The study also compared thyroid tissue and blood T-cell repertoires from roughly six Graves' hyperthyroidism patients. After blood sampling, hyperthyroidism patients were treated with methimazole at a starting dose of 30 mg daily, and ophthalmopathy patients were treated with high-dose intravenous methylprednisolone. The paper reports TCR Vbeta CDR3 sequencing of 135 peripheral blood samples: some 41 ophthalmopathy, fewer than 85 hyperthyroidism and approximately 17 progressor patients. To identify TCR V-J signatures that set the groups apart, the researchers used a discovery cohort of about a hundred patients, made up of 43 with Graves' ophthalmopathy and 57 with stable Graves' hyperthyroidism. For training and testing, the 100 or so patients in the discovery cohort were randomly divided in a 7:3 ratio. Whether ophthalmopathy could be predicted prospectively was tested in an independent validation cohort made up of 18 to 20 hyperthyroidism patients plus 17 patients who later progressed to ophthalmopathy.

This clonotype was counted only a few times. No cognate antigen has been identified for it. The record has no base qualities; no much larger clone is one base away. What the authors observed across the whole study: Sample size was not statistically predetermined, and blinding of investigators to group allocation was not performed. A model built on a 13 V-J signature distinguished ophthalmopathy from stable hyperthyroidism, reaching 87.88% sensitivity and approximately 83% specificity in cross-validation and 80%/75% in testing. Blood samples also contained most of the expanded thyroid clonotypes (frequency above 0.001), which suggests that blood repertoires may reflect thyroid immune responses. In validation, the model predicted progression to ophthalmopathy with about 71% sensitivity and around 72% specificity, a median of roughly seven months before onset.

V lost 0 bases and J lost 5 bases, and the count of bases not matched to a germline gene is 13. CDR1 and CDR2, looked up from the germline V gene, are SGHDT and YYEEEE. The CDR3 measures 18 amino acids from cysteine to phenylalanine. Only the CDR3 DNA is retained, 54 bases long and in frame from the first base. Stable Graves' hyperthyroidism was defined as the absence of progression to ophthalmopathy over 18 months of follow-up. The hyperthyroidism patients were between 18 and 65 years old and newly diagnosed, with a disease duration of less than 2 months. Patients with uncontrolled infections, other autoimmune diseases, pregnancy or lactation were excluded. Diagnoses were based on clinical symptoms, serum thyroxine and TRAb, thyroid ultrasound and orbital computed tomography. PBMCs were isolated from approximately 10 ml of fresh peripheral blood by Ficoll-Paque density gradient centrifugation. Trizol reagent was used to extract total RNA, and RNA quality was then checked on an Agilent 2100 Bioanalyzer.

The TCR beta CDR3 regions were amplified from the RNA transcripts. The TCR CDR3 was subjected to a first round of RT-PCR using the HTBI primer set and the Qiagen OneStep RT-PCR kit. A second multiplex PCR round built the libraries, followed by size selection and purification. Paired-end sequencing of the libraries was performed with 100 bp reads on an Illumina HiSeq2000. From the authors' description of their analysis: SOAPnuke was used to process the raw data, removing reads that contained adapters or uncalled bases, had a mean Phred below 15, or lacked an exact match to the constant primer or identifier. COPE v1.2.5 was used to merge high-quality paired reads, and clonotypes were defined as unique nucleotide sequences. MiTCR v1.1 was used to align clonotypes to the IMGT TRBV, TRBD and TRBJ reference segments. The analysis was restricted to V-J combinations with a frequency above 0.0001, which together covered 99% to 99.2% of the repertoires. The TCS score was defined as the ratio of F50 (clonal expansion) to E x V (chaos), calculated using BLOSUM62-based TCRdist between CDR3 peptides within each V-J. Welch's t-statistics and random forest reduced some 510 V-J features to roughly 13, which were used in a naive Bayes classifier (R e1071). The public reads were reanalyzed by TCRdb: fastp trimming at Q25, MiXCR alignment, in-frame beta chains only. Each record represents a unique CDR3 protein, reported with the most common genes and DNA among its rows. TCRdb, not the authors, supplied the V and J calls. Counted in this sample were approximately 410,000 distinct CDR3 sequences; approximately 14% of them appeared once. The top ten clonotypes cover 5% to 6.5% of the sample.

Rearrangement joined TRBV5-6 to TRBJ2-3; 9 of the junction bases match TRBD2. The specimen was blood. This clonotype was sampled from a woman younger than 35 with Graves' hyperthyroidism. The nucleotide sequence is TGTGCCAGCAGCTTGGGAGTTGTGCGGGAGGGCGCGAGAGATACGCAGTATTTT. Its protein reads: CASSLGVVREGARDTQYF. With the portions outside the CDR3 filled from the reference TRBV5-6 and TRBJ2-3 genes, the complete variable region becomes DAGVTQSPTHLIKTRGQQVTLRCSPKSGHDTVSWYQQALGQGPQFIFQYYEEEERQRGNFPDRFSGHQFPNYSSELNVNALLLGDSALYLCASSLGVVREGARDTQYFGPGTRLTVL.